Presented here are 32 T cell receptor beta chains from one specimen sequenced in a study of shared clonotypes between healthy human individuals. TCRdb's copy holds only in-frame clones and misses some; the assay was immunoSEQ multiplex PCR. Among some 1,400,000 clones listed, roughly 97% were seen once. Input material: naive CD4+ T cells sorted from blood. Subset here: CD45RA+ positively selected. The receptors originated from a man aged 30-40 years in good health.

The chain employs TRBV30 and TRBJ2-7; 7 nucleotides agree with TRBD1. Germline loops: CDR1 GTSNPN, CDR2 SVGIG (reference sequence). The CDR3 contains 15 residues. The junction had 11 bases not matched to a gene; V was cut back by 2 bases and J by 4 bases. CDR3 in amino acids: CAWSFPDRDKYEQYF. CDR3 in DNA: TGTGCCTGGAGTTTCCCCGACAGGGATAAGTACGAGCAGTACTTC. The full variable domain, in which reference TRBV30 and TRBJ2-7 provide the parts outside the CDR3, is SQTIHQWPATLVQPVGSPLSLECTVEGTSNPNLYWYRQAAGRGLQLLFYSVGIGQISSEVPQNLSASRPQDRQFILSSKKLLLSDSGFYLCAWSFPDRDKYEQYFGPGTRLTVT.

In DNA, the CDR3 is TGTGCCAGCAGCTTAGTGTCCGGGGACAGGGAGGGTCATGGCTACACCTTC. It yields the protein CASSLVSGDREGHGYTF. V usage is TRBV11-2 and J usage is TRBJ1-2, with TRBD1 matching over 9 bases. This CDR3 region has 17 residues. J lost 6 bases, V lost 1 base, and 12 bases had no gene match. CDR1 is SGHAT, CDR2 FQNNGV, per germline.

This chain connects TRBV28 to TRBJ1-4; 8 bases are shared with TRBD1. Germline CDR1 and CDR2: MDHEN and SYDVKM. This CDR3 spans 16 amino acids. J was trimmed by 2 bases and V by 2 bases; bases with no gene match: 4. The CDR3 DNA follows: TGTGCCAGCAGTTTAGAGCAGGGGGCGACTAATGAAAAACTGTTTTTT. Its protein product is CASSLEQGATNEKLFF.

DNA of the CDR3: TGTGCCAGCACCCGGTTCGGTGGGGCTTTCGGGGGGATACACAATGAGCAGTTCTTC. It codes for CASTRFGGAFGGIHNEQFF. J is TRBJ2-1 and V is TRBV5-6; TRBD2 agrees at 7 bases. In germline, CDR1 is SGHDT, CDR2 YYEEEE. V shed 6 bases, J shed 5 bases, and the junction held 23 bases outside the gene matches. The CDR3 loop spans 19 amino acids.

This clone has only one observation. The V and J genes are TRBV7-2 and TRBJ2-5; 14 bases line up with TRBD2. V shed 6 bases and J 4 bases; nucleotides not matched to a gene: 4. There are 15 residues in the CDR3. In germline, CDR1 is SGHTA, CDR2 FQGNSA. CDR3 sequence reads: CASRFGLAGGETQYF. The DNA of the CDR3 is TGTGCCAGCAGGTTCGGACTAGCGGGAGGAGAGACCCAGTACTTC.

V usage is TRBV2 and J usage is TRBJ2-7; D not resolved. The V and J ends lost 8 bases and 4 bases respectively, with 12 bases between them. The CDR3 is 12 residues long. The germline CDR1 and CDR2 sequences are SNHLY and FYNNEI. CDR3 DNA: TGTGCCAGCCGAATCCTTTCGTACGAGCAGTACTTC. This encodes CASRILSYEQYF.

The CDR3 spells CASSLDGVSLTNTGELFF. The CDR3 DNA reads as TGTGCCAGCAGCTTAGACGGGGTGAGCCTGACTAACACCGGGGAGCTGTTTTTT. This chain links TRBV7-2 with TRBJ2-2; possibly TRBD2 for D (5 bases). The ends were cut back, 1 base at V and 2 bases at J, with 17 bases in the middle. The CDR3 has 18 residues. Germline CDR1 SGHTA, CDR2 FQGNSA.

V is TRBV5-4 and J is TRBJ1-2, with unresolved D. Germline V gene lookup returns CDR1 SGHNT and CDR2 YYREEE (reference sequence). This CDR3 region has 14 residues. Trimming removed 0 bases at V and 0 bases at J, with 6 bases between. The CDR3 is CASSLVGSNYGYTF. In DNA, the CDR3 is TGTGCCAGCAGCTTGGTTGGGTCTAACTATGGCTACACCTTC. Filled out from reference TRBV5-4 and TRBJ1-2, the complete variable domain reads ETGVTQSPTHLIKTRGQQVTLRCSSQSGHNTVSWYQQALGQGPQFIFQYYREEENGRGNFPPRFSGLQFPNYSSELNVNALELDDSALYLCASSLVGSNYGYTFGSGTRLTVV.

The genes are TRBV15 and TRBJ1-2; unclear D gene. Germline V gene data show CDR1 as LNHNV and CDR2 as YYDKDF (reference sequence). The V end lost 1 base, the J end lost 5 bases, and 11 bases lay between the germline ends. CDR3 length: 14 amino acids. The CDR3 here is CATSRGTAPYGYTF. CDR3 in DNA: TGTGCCACCAGCAGAGGAACGGCCCCATATGGCTACACCTTC.

V usage is TRBV28 and J usage is TRBJ2-7, with TRBD1 matching 7 bases. The CDR3 totals 16 residues. Germline CDR1 and CDR2: MDHEN and SYDVKM. The junction had 9 bases not matched to a gene; V was cut back by 4 bases and J by 0 bases. The CDR3 region has the DNA TGTGCCAGCAGTTCCCATCGACAGGGAAGCTCCTACGAGCAGTACTTC. Its protein product is CASSSHRQGSSYEQYF.

This clone was observed once. The J gene is TRBJ2-1, the V gene TRBV11-3, with TRBD2 identical over 12 bases. Germline assignment: CDR1 SGHNT and CDR2 YENEEA. J was trimmed by 8 bases and V by 5 bases; bases with no gene match: 10. This CDR3 contains 16 residues. CDR3 in DNA: TGTGCCAGCAGCCTCGGGCTAGCGGGAGGGTTGGATGAGCAGTTCTTC. It translates to CASSLGLAGGLDEQFF.

This clone was picked up one time. The rearrangement uses TRBV5-1 and TRBJ2-7; 10 bases are shared with TRBD1. Germline V CDR1 and CDR2: SGHRS, YFSETQ. The CDR3 spans 14 residues. Losses at the gene ends were 4 bases for V and 7 bases for J; bases not matched to a gene: 8. The DNA of the CDR3 is TGCGCCAGCAGCCCTGACAGGGGGCAAGGTGAGCAGTACTTC. This translates into CASSPDRGQGEQYF.

J is TRBJ2-7 and V is TRBV19; D tentatively fits TRBD1 or TRBD2 (5 bases each). V lost 6 bases to trimming and J lost 7 bases, with 22 bases between them. The germline gives CDR1 LNHDA, CDR2 SQIVND (reference sequence). This CDR3 has 15 amino acids. DNA of the CDR3: TGTGCCAGTAGCCGGCCGGGACCCTGGGTGGGGGAGCAGTACTTC. Amino acid sequence: CASSRPGPWVGEQYF. The whole variable domain, remainder taken from reference TRBV19 and TRBJ2-7, is DGGITQSPKYLFRKEGQNVTLSCEQNLNHDAMYWYRQDPGQGLRLIYYSQIVNDFQKGDIAEGYSVSREKKESFPLTVTSAQKNPTAFYLCASSRPGPWVGEQYFGPGTRLTVT.

The V and J genes are TRBV7-8 and TRBJ2-7; 8 positions match TRBD2. The CDR3 sequence is 14 residues long. The germline CDR1 and CDR2 sequences are SGHVS and FQNEAQ. With V trimmed by 5 bases and J by 2 bases, 5 bases remained unmatched. The CDR3 is CASSPTGGPYEQYF. Written as DNA, the CDR3 is TGTGCCAGCAGCCCAACGGGGGGGCCCTACGAGCAGTACTTC.

This sequence joins TRBV5-1 and TRBJ2-1; 12 positions agree with TRBD2. The germline gives CDR1 SGHRS, CDR2 YFSETQ. Trimming at V came to 5 bases and at J to 9 bases, leaving 9 bases not matched to a gene. This CDR3 has 15 amino acids. The CDR3 region has the DNA TGCGCCAGCAGACTCTGGACTAGCGGGGATCCTGAGCAGTTCTTC. Translating it yields CASRLWTSGDPEQFF.

The chain couples TRBV5-1 to TRBJ1-3; 9 bases fit TRBD1. The germline V gene encodes CDR1 SGHRS and CDR2 YFSETQ. Losses at the gene ends were 4 bases for V and 9 bases for J; bases not matched to a gene: 5. The length of the CDR3 is 13 residues. The CDR3 spells CASSQDRGSTIYF. CDR3 DNA sequence: TGCGCCAGCAGCCAGGACAGGGGTTCCACCATATATTTT.

The chain joins TRBV11-2 to TRBJ1-3; D gene uncertain. The ends were cut back, 2 bases at V and 0 bases at J, with 8 bases in the middle. Germline loops: CDR1 SGHAT, CDR2 FQNNGV. The length of the CDR3 is 15 residues. This chain's CDR3 is CASSLFGSSGNTIYF. The CDR3 DNA reads as TGTGCCAGCAGCTTATTCGGGTCCTCTGGAAACACCATATATTTT.

The chain links TRBV5-4 to TRBJ2-1; TRBD1 matches 9 bases. Losses at the gene ends were 0 bases for V and 7 bases for J; bases not matched to a gene: 5. The CDR3 runs 15 residues. Germline CDR1 SGHNT, CDR2 YYREEE (reference sequence). The CDR3 region is CASSLGDRVRNEQFF. The DNA for the CDR3 is TGTGCCAGCAGCTTGGGGGACAGGGTTAGGAATGAGCAGTTCTTC.

CDR3 loop: CAISPAKWETQYF. Written as DNA, the CDR3 is TGTGCCATCAGTCCGGCAAAGTGGGAGACCCAGTACTTC. The rearrangement uses TRBV10-3 and TRBJ2-5; D gene unclear. Trimming removed 5 bases at V and 5 bases at J, with 12 bases between. CDR1 is ENHRY and CDR2 is SYGVKD in the germline V gene. The CDR3 contains 13 residues.

This clone was seen only once. This chain connects TRBV2 to TRBJ2-1; D unresolved. This CDR3 has 15 residues. V lost 5 bases and J lost 0, with 11 bases in between. CDR1 and CDR2 (germline): SNHLY, FYNNEI. The CDR3 DNA reads as TGTGCCAGCAGTCGTACTCTAGGCTCCTACAATGAGCAGTTCTTC. Translation gives CASSRTLGSYNEQFF.

The rearrangement joins TRBV28 to TRBJ1-2; no clear D gene. CDR1 and CDR2 from the germline V gene are MDHEN and SYDVKM. Trimming removed 7 bases from V and 4 bases from J, with 16 bases in between. The length of the CDR3 is 14 residues. CDR3 sequence reads: CASTTLTTPYGYTF. CDR3 DNA: TGTGCCAGCACCACCTTGACAACCCCCTATGGCTACACCTTC.

This clone was recorded a few times. This chain's CDR3 is CASSFPRQGPHNEQFF. CDR3 DNA: TGTGCCAGCAGTTTCCCGCGACAGGGGCCACACAATGAGCAGTTCTTC. J is TRBJ2-1 and V is TRBV28, with TRBD1 identical over 8 bases. The trim removed 3 bases at V and 5 bases at J, leaving 9 bases unmatched. CDR3 length: 16 residues. Per the germline V gene, CDR1 is MDHEN and CDR2 is SYDVKM.

The CDR3 region has the DNA TGCAGCGTTGAAGAGCCGGGACTAGTGGCGAATGAGCAGTTCTTC. Translated, it gives CSVEEPGLVANEQFF. The rearrangement joins TRBV29-1 to TRBJ2-1; 8 nucleotides line up with TRBD2. The CDR3 runs to 15 residues. CDR1 SQVTM and CDR2 ANQGSEA come from the germline V gene. V was pared by 0 bases and J by 7 bases, with 8 bases of the junction left unmatched.

The rearrangement joins TRBV28 to TRBJ1-1, with D perhaps TRBD1 (6 bases). Trimming cost V 4 bases and J 3 bases, with 15 bases left between them. There are 15 residues in the CDR3. Germline V lookup: CDR1 MDHEN, CDR2 SYDVKM. CDR3 nucleotides: TGTGCCAGCAGTTCTTGGGACACCAGGGACACTGAAGCTTTCTTT. This sequence encodes CASSSWDTRDTEAFF.

For the CDR3, the DNA is TGCAGCGTCCCGGCCGGGGAAACTGAAGCTTTCTTT. It specifies CSVPAGETEAFF. V usage is TRBV29-1 and J usage is TRBJ1-1; the D is unclear. The CDR3 totals 12 residues. Trimming removed 6 bases at V and 5 bases at J, with 13 bases between. CDR1 is SQVTM, CDR2 ANQGSEA, per germline.

The genes are TRBV28 and TRBJ1-1; 7 bases are shared with TRBD1. Germline V gene data show CDR1 as MDHEN and CDR2 as SYDVKM. V shed 2 bases and J 0 bases; nucleotides not matched to a gene: 3. The CDR3 length is 15 residues. Here the CDR3 DNA reads TGTGCCAGCAGTTTAGAGGGGACAGTGAACACTGAAGCTTTCTTT. Protein product: CASSLEGTVNTEAFF.

This chain joins TRBV5-6 and TRBJ2-4, with 9 bases that match TRBD2. Germline lookup yields CDR1 SGHDT and CDR2 YYEEEE. J gave up 0 bases and V 3 bases, and 7 bases lay outside the gene matches. The CDR3 sequence is 17 residues long. As DNA, the CDR3 is TGTGCCAGCAGCTCTCCGGGACTAGCTCCAGCCAAAAACATTCAGTACTTC. Its translation is CASSSPGLAPAKNIQYF.

The V call is TRBV19, the J call TRBJ1-5, with 9 bases identical to TRBD1. Germline CDR1 LNHDA, CDR2 SQIVND (reference sequence). Losses at the gene ends were 3 bases for V and 4 bases for J; bases not matched to a gene: 4. The CDR3 covers 15 residues. The CDR3 loop is CASSMTGGQNQPQHF. The CDR3 region has the DNA TGTGCCAGTAGTATGACAGGGGGTCAGAATCAGCCCCAGCATTTT.

The chain combines TRBV27 with TRBJ1-5; D ambiguous. The CDR3 is 14 amino acids. CDR1 and CDR2 (germline): MNHEY, SMNVEV (reference sequence). V was clipped by 6 bases and J by 2 bases, with 11 bases between them. CDR3 amino acids: CASRREVGNQPQHF. CDR3 sequence (DNA): TGTGCCAGCAGGCGGGAGGTGGGCAATCAGCCCCAGCATTTT.

Comments on this clone: The identical CDR3 is also encoded by other nucleotide sequences in the sample. This rearrangement joins TRBV7-9 to TRBJ2-3; a weak D match, TRBD2 (6 bases). CDR1 and CDR2 (germline): SEHNR, FQNEAQ (reference sequence). Trimming removed 5 bases at V and 0 bases at J, with 9 bases between. The CDR3 is made up of 14 amino acids. In DNA form, the CDR3 reads TGTGCCAGCAGCCCCCGGGGGAGCACAGATACGCAGTATTTT. Amino acid sequence: CASSPRGSTDTQYF.

J is TRBJ2-3 and V is TRBV7-3; D is ambiguous. The CDR3 is made up of 13 amino acids. Germline lookup yields CDR1 SGHTA and CDR2 FQGTGA. V was pared by 6 bases and J by 1 base, with 8 bases between. CDR3 in amino acids: CASSNRGTDTQYF. The CDR3 nucleotides read TGTGCCAGCAGTAACCGGGGCACAGATACGCAGTATTTT.

This rearrangement joins TRBV5-4 to TRBJ2-2; D is unresolved. V gave up 4 bases and J gave up 2 bases, with 18 bases separating them. Germline V CDR1 and CDR2: SGHNT, YYREEE (reference sequence). This CDR3 region has 17 residues. The CDR3 loop is CASSHQLQSANTGELFF. The CDR3 DNA reads TGTGCCAGCAGCCACCAACTCCAGTCGGCTAACACCGGGGAGCTGTTTTTT.